One sample yielded the 16 T cell receptor beta chains listed below, sequenced in a study of cytomegalovirus exposure and HLA in healthy donors. Both 60 Vbeta primers and 13 Jbeta primers went into the PCR. Profiled with immunoSEQ multiplex PCR; TCRdb holds only in-frame clones, not every one. Of approximately 100,000 clones in the sample, about 76% were seen once. Sequenced: PBMCs. The source is a middle-aged woman in good health and CMV-seropositive.

This clone was counted many times. The chain links TRBV7-9 to TRBJ1-4; no definite D call. This CDR3 has 16 residues. Germline-derived CDR1 and CDR2 are SEHNR and FQNEAQ (reference sequence). Trimming left V 5 bases short and J 11 bases short, with 24 bases between. CDR3 loop: CASSRFDPPGLRKLFF. The CDR3 DNA reads as TGTGCCAGCAGCCGCTTTGACCCCCCGGGATTGAGGAAACTGTTTTTT.

This chain uses TRBV5-1 with TRBJ2-1, with TRBD2 identical over 11 bases. J was trimmed by 3 bases and V by 4 bases; bases with no gene match: 3. This CDR3 comprises 15 residues. Germline CDR1 reads SGHRS; CDR2 reads YFSETQ. The CDR3 reads CASSVLAGDYNEQFF. CDR3 coding DNA: TGCGCCAGCAGCGTACTAGCGGGGGACTACAATGAGCAGTTCTTC.

This clone has just a few counts. The rearrangement links TRBV5-1 to TRBJ2-7, with D possibly matching TRBD2 (6 bases). The V end was cut by 0 bases, the J end by 2 bases, with 12 bases between. Germline V CDR1 and CDR2: SGHRS, YFSETQ. This CDR3 comprises 15 residues. This chain's CDR3 is CASSLGYWGAYEQYF. CDR3 DNA sequence: TGCGCCAGCAGCTTGGGATATTGGGGGGCCTACGAGCAGTACTTC.

The chain employs TRBV6-5 and TRBJ2-5; 11 nucleotides line up with TRBD2. Losses at the gene ends were 7 bases for V and 2 bases for J; bases not matched to a gene: 3. This CDR3 is built from 14 residues. From germline, CDR1 is MNHEY and CDR2 SVGAGI. CDR3 region: CASKPSGGQETQYF. CDR3 DNA sequence: TGTGCCAGCAAGCCTAGCGGGGGGCAAGAGACCCAGTACTTC.

The J gene is TRBJ1-2, the V gene TRBV30; D is undetermined. Trimming cost V 4 bases and J 4 bases, with 10 bases left between them. In germline, CDR1 is GTSNPN, CDR2 SVGIG (reference sequence). This CDR3 is 12 amino acids long. In DNA form, the CDR3 reads TGTGCCTGGAACAGTTACATCTATGGCTACACCTTC. Its protein is CAWNSYIYGYTF.

This clone was counted a few times. This chain uses TRBV27 with TRBJ1-4, with a weak D call TRBD1 (6 bases). Trimming removed 3 bases from V and 0 bases from J, with 11 bases in between. The CDR3 is 16 residues long. The V gene's germline CDR1 is MNHEY and CDR2 SMNVEV (reference sequence). The CDR3 loop is CASSLAGASTNEKLFF. The CDR3 nucleotides are TGTGCCAGCAGTTTGGCAGGGGCGTCAACTAATGAAAAACTGTTTTTT.

The V call is TRBV9, the J call TRBJ2-5; 7 bases map to TRBD1. The CDR3 extends over 15 amino acids. CDR1 SGDLS and CDR2 YYNGEE come from the germline V gene. J was trimmed by 5 bases and V by 6 bases; bases with no gene match: 13. The CDR3 DNA follows: TGTGCCAGCACCACCGGGACAGAGATTGTGGAGACCCAGTACTTC. This gives the protein CASTTGTEIVETQYF.

This clone has just a few counts. The genes are TRBV21-1 and TRBJ1-2; TRBD1, the table's D call, was not compared with the DNA. TRBV21-1 is flagged as a pseudogene. CDR3 length: 17 residues. The CDR3 loop is CASSKRGFRTVHYGYTF. Here the CDR3 DNA reads TGTGCCAGCAGCAAAAGGGGCTTCCGGACAGTCCACTATGGCTACACCTTC.

The chain carries TRBV5-1 and TRBJ1-2; 8 bases fit TRBD1. Germline lookup yields CDR1 SGHRS and CDR2 YFSETQ. J gave up 8 bases and V 2 bases, and 11 bases lay outside the gene matches. The CDR3 is 15 amino acids. CDR3 in amino acids: CASSLQQGDLYGYTF. The CDR3 bases are TGCGCCAGCAGCTTACAACAGGGGGACCTATACGGCTACACCTTC.

This chain connects TRBV6-5 to TRBJ1-2, with D perhaps TRBD1 (6 bases). V was shortened by 4 bases and J by 8 bases, with 17 bases between the two germline ends. Looked up from germline, CDR1 is MNHEY and CDR2 is SVGAGI. The CDR3 has 14 amino acids. CDR3 in amino acids: CASSSQGHPVGYTF. The CDR3 region has the DNA TGTGCCAGCAGTTCCCAGGGACATCCGGTAGGCTACACCTTC.

The V call is TRBV29-1, the J call TRBJ2-3; 8 nucleotides match TRBD2. Germline CDR1 reads SQVTM; CDR2 reads ANQGSEA. The CDR3 loop spans 15 amino acids. V dropped 8 bases and J dropped 2; count of bases not matched to a gene: 12. The DNA of the CDR3 is TGCAGCAGCACCCGGGGGGGCGCCTCCACAGATACGCAGTATTTT. Its translation: CSSTRGGASTDTQYF.

In this sample, this clone turned up once. The genes are TRBV9 and TRBJ1-2; 8 bases line up with TRBD1. CDR3 length: 15 residues. Germline CDR1 reads SGDLS; CDR2 reads YYNGEE. V dropped 4 bases and J dropped 8; count of bases not matched to a gene: 13. This chain's CDR3 is CASSTPTGVQWGYTF. The CDR3 DNA follows: TGTGCCAGCAGCACTCCGACAGGGGTTCAGTGGGGCTACACCTTC.

The genes are TRBV27 and TRBJ1-1; TRBD1 aligns across 7 bases. The length of the CDR3 is 14 residues. CDR1 is MNHEY and CDR2 is SMNVEV in the germline V gene (reference sequence). With V trimmed by 2 bases and J by 4 bases, 4 bases remained unmatched. The DNA for the CDR3 is TGTGCCAGCAGTTTAGATCAGGGGGGCACTGAAGCTTTCTTT. Translated, it gives CASSLDQGGTEAFF.

This rearrangement joins TRBV7-8 to TRBJ1-6; 7 nucleotides line up with TRBD1. Germline V lookup: CDR1 SGHVS, CDR2 FQNEAQ. V was clipped by 5 bases and J by 10 bases; unmatched bases: 17. This CDR3 is built from 17 residues. The CDR3 DNA sequence: TGTGCCAGCAGCCTCTCCAGGACTACAGGGGCAAGATCACCCCTCCACTTT. Protein: CASSLSRTTGARSPLHF. Variable domain in full (rest from reference TRBV7-8 and TRBJ1-6): GAGVSQSPRYKVAKRGQDVALRCDPISGHVSLFWYQQALGQGPEFLTYFQNEAQLDKSGLPSDRFFAERPEGSVSTLKIQRTQQEDSAVYLCASSLSRTTGARSPLHFGNGTRLTVT.

The chain has TRBV5-4 and TRBJ1-6, with 9 bases matching TRBD1. The CDR3 is made up of 14 amino acids. Germline values: CDR1 SGHNT, CDR2 YYREEE (reference sequence). The J segment lost 11 bases and the V segment lost 2 bases, leaving 5 bases of the junction unmatched. This CDR3 reads CASSLDRGDPPLHF. Written as DNA, the CDR3 is TGTGCCAGCAGCTTAGACAGGGGGGACCCACCCCTCCACTTT. The full variable domain, with the rest looked up from reference TRBV5-4 and TRBJ1-6, is ETGVTQSPTHLIKTRGQQVTLRCSSQSGHNTVSWYQQALGQGPQFIFQYYREEENGRGNFPPRFSGLQFPNYSSELNVNALELDDSALYLCASSLDRGDPPLHFGNGTRLTVT.

This clone was counted a few times. The rearrangement uses TRBV13 and TRBJ1-2, with D possibly matching TRBD1 (6 bases). Germline V gene data show CDR1 as PRHDT and CDR2 as FYEKMQ (reference sequence). Trimming stripped 4 bases from V and 8 bases from J, with 14 bases between. CDR3 length equals 13 residues. The CDR3 protein is CASSSTNREGYTF. Here the CDR3 DNA reads TGTGCCAGCAGCTCTACTAACAGGGAAGGCTACACCTTC.